These T cell receptor beta chains were read from a single sample in a study of blood T cell repertoires in COVID-19. The protocol was immunoSEQ multiplex PCR, while the TCRdb copy is restricted to in-frame clones and leaves out a portion. The table records under 300,000 clones, roughly nine tenths of them present only once. Sequenced input: PBMCs or T cells enriched from blood (not recorded which). These receptors were taken from an older woman who had recovered from COVID-19. Both conserved end residues are part of each CDR3. A D gene is named only where the DNA matches it firmly. For some rows the clone size is stated as once, few or many, or as a class when expanded; others skip it.

v_call	clone_size	j_call	d_call	cdr3_aa	cdr3_nt
TRBV29-1	once	TRBJ1-4	TRBD1	CSVDQGGEKLFF	TGCAGCGTAGATCAGGGGGGTGAAAAACTGTTTTTT
TRBV7-9	.	TRBJ2-5	TRBD2	CASSPPLAGVLETQYF	TGTGCCAGCAGCCCGCCCCTAGCGGGAGTATTGGAGACCCAGTACTTC
TRBV9	.	TRBJ2-7	.	CASSAQGFSYEQYF	TGTGCCAGCAGCGCTCAGGGGTTCTCCTACGAGCAGTACTTC
TRBV5-1	few	TRBJ1-1	TRBD1	CASSWTGKDTEAFF	TGCGCCAGCAGCTGGACAGGGAAGGACACTGAAGCTTTCTTT
TRBV4-1	.	TRBJ2-7	TRBD1	CASSQDLGQGESYEQYF	TGCGCCAGCAGCCAAGACTTGGGTCAGGGGGAAAGCTACGAGCAGTACTTC
TRBV30	once	TRBJ1-5	.	CAWSGGAGDNQPQHF	TGTGCCTGGAGCGGGGGGGCCGGGGACAATCAGCCCCAGCATTTT
TRBV30	once	TRBJ2-5	.	CAWSVSLQGGETQYF	TGTGCCTGGAGTGTTTCACTTCAGGGGGGAGAGACCCAGTACTTC
TRBV9	.	TRBJ1-6	.	CASSGGQGESPLHF	TGTGCCAGCAGCGGGGGGCAGGGTGAGTCACCCCTCCACTTT
TRBV2	.	TRBJ1-1	.	CAILTLTEAFF	TGTGCCATACTGACTCTCACTGAAGCTTTCTTT
TRBV7-6	.	TRBJ1-1	TRBD1	CASRRGRGQGPNTEAFF	TGTGCCAGCAGGCGCGGTAGGGGACAGGGGCCGAACACTGAAGCTTTCTTT
TRBV7-8	.	TRBJ2-7	.	CASSSPGNRVDEQYF	TGTGCCAGCAGCTCCCCGGGGAACAGGGTCGACGAGCAGTACTTC
TRBV3-1/TRBV3-2	few	TRBJ2-1	TRBD1	CASSHRGTGVYNEQFF	TGTGCCAGCAGCCATCGTGGGACAGGGGTTTACAATGAGCAGTTCTTC
TRBV5-1	.	TRBJ1-6	TRBD1	CASSRPGQGDSPLHF	TGCGCCAGCAGCAGGCCGGGACAGGGAGATTCACCCCTCCACTTT
TRBV30	once	TRBJ2-7	TRBD2	CAWKLAGASEQYF	TGTGCCTGGAAACTAGCGGGGGCGAGCGAGCAGTACTTC
TRBV27	.	TRBJ2-5	.	CASNPVGSGETQYF	TGTGCCAGCAACCCCGTGGGGAGTGGGGAGACCCAGTACTTC
TRBV5-1	.	TRBJ2-5	.	CASSLERGHPYF	TGCGCCAGCAGCTTGGAACGTGGCCATCCGTACTTC
TRBV3-1/TRBV3-2	once	TRBJ2-1	TRBD1	CASSDTTGASYNEQFF	TGTGCCAGCAGCGATACAACAGGGGCCTCCTACAATGAGCAGTTCTTC
TRBV5-1	.	TRBJ2-5	TRBD2	CASSLTPSGGQETQYF	TGCGCCAGCAGCTTGACGCCTAGCGGTGGGCAAGAGACCCAGTACTTC
TRBV28	.	TRBJ2-7	.	CASSLGGGGAYEQYF	TGTGCCAGCAGTCTCGGTGGAGGGGGGGCCTACGAGCAGTACTTC
TRBV2	.	TRBJ2-7	TRBD1	CASSDLTGGTYEQYF	TGTGCCAGCAGTGATCTTACAGGGGGCACCTACGAGCAGTACTTC
TRBV7-9	.	TRBJ2-3	.	CASSPWAGGSTDTQYF	TGTGCCAGCAGCCCATGGGCAGGGGGGAGCACAGATACGCAGTATTTT
TRBV6-5	.	TRBJ1-4	.	CASSYSGEEKLFF	TGTGCCAGCAGTTACTCAGGGGAAGAAAAACTGTTTTTT
TRBV19	.	TRBJ1-6	TRBD1	CASRGQGAINSPLHF	TGTGCCAGTAGAGGACAGGGCGCAATTAATTCACCCCTCCACTTT
TRBV5-3	.	TRBJ2-1	.	CARSLKQGLDNEQFF	TGTGCCAGAAGCTTGAAGCAGGGTCTAGACAATGAGCAGTTCTTC
TRBV5-1	.	TRBJ1-5	.	CASSPGGHNQPQHF	TGCGCCAGCAGCCCCGGGGGGCACAATCAGCCCCAGCATTTT
TRBV6-5	few	TRBJ2-7	.	CASSYAGWGGEQYF	TGTGCCAGCAGTTACGCAGGATGGGGCGGCGAGCAGTACTTC
TRBV5-1	few	TRBJ1-1	.	CASSRTEMNTEAFF	TGCGCCAGCAGCAGGACAGAAATGAACACTGAAGCTTTCTTT
TRBV12-5	.	TRBJ2-5	.	CASGSPTGETQYF	TGTGCTAGTGGTTCCCCAACCGGGGAGACCCAGTACTTC
TRBV21-1	.	TRBJ1-6	.	CASSKQGGNSPLHF	TGTGCCAGCAGCAAACAGGGAGGGAATTCACCCCTCCACTTT
TRBV5-1	once	TRBJ2-1	.	CASSLEVFGGEQFF	TGCGCCAGCAGCTTGGAAGTATTCGGAGGTGAGCAGTTCTTC
TRBV7-9	few	TRBJ1-1	.	CASSSPSAVGDTEAFF	TGTGCCAGCAGCTCTCCCTCCGCGGTAGGAGACACTGAAGCTTTCTTT
TRBV6-1	.	TRBJ2-1	.	CASSDPLGGARDEQFF	TGTGCCAGCAGTGACCCCTTAGGGGGAGCCAGGGATGAGCAGTTCTTC
TRBV7-9	.	TRBJ2-2	.	CASSLGVIGELFF	TGTGCCAGCAGCCTCGGGGTTATCGGGGAGCTGTTTTTT
TRBV7-9	.	TRBJ1-1	.	CASSSRRENTEAFF	TGTGCCAGCAGCTCGCGAAGAGAGAACACTGAAGCTTTCTTT
TRBV28	.	TRBJ1-4	TRBD1	CASSVGQGIEKLFF	TGTGCCAGCAGTGTAGGACAGGGGATTGAAAAACTGTTTTTT
TRBV6-5	.	TRBJ1-1	.	CASSYSREAEAFF	TGTGCCAGCAGTTACTCGAGAGAGGCTGAAGCTTTCTTT
TRBV6-5	.	TRBJ2-5	TRBD2	CASSISGGLETQYF	TGTGCCAGCAGTATTAGCGGGGGGTTGGAGACCCAGTACTTC
TRBV5-1	.	TRBJ2-3	.	CASSSRQSTDTQYF	TGCGCCAGCAGCTCCCGTCAGAGCACAGATACGCAGTATTTT
TRBV27	.	TRBJ2-7	.	CASSPRDTSYEQYF	TGTGCCAGCAGTCCCCGGGACACCTCCTACGAGCAGTACTTC
TRBV2	.	TRBJ1-6	.	CASSVTGTSPLHF	TGTGCCAGCAGCGTTACAGGGACTTCACCCCTCCACTTT
TRBV27	.	TRBJ2-1	.	CASSSYGGPRENEQFF	TGTGCCAGCAGTTCATACGGGGGACCCAGGGAGAATGAGCAGTTCTTC
TRBV28	once	TRBJ1-1	.	CASSLTTAQNTEAFF	TGTGCCAGCAGCTTGACGACAGCGCAGAACACTGAAGCTTTCTTT
TRBV30	.	TRBJ2-1	.	CAISRRVEQFF	TGTGCGATAAGTCGGCGGGTAGAGCAGTTCTTC
TRBV19	.	TRBJ2-5	.	CASSSQGIRETQYF	TGTGCCAGTAGTTCTCAGGGGATTAGGGAGACCCAGTACTTC
TRBV11-1	.	TRBJ1-2	.	CASSPSRKESYTF	TGTGCCAGCAGCCCCTCTAGGAAAGAGAGCTACACCTTC
TRBV5-1	.	TRBJ1-2	.	CASSLQNSEGYGYTF	TGCGCCAGCAGCCTCCAGAACAGTGAAGGCTATGGCTACACCTTC
TRBV29-1	.	TRBJ2-1	TRBD2	CSVAASGGYNEQFF	TGCAGCGTTGCGGCAAGCGGGGGGTACAATGAGCAGTTCTTC
TRBV3-1/TRBV3-2	.	TRBJ2-1	.	CASATERAVYYYNEQFF	TGTGCCAGCGCGACCGAGCGGGCGGTTTATTACTACAATGAGCAGTTCTTC
TRBV4-2	.	TRBJ2-5	.	CASSQDWGRGETQYF	TGTGCCAGCAGCCAAGATTGGGGCAGGGGAGAGACCCAGTACTTC
TRBV28	.	TRBJ2-7	.	CASCAGIYEQYF	TGTGCCAGCTGTGCAGGTATCTACGAGCAGTACTTC
TRBV11-2	.	TRBJ2-7	TRBD2	CASSFSLAGGEQYF	TGTGCCAGCAGCTTCTCACTAGCGGGAGGCGAGCAGTACTTC
TRBV30	once	TRBJ2-3	.	CAWSSWTSTDTQYF	TGTGCCTGGAGCTCCTGGACTTCCACAGATACGCAGTATTTT
TRBV7-3	.	TRBJ2-3	.	CASSLRLSGLGDTQYF	TGTGCCAGCAGCTTAAGGCTAAGCGGTCTAGGGGATACGCAGTATTTT
TRBV28	.	TRBJ2-3	.	CASSIPLAATSFTDTQYF	TGTGCCAGCAGTATACCGTTAGCGGCTACGAGCTTCACAGATACGCAGTATTTT
TRBV3-1/TRBV3-2	once	TRBJ1-3	.	CASGQGNTIYF	TGTGCCAGCGGGCAGGGAAACACCATATATTTT
TRBV5-6	.	TRBJ1-5	TRBD1	CASSGDRDRSNQPQHF	TGTGCCAGCAGCGGTGACAGGGATAGGAGCAATCAGCCCCAGCATTTT
TRBV7-8	.	TRBJ2-7	TRBD2	CASSWTSGYEQYF	TGTGCCAGCAGCTGGACTAGCGGGTACGAGCAGTACTTC
TRBV5-1	few	TRBJ2-5	TRBD2	CASSARGGPEETQYF	TGCGCCAGCAGCGCACGGGGGGGCCCAGAGGAGACCCAGTACTTC
TRBV6-5	.	TRBJ2-2	.	CASSTGGELFF	TGTGCCAGCAGTACTGGCGGGGAGCTGTTTTTT
TRBV13	.	TRBJ2-1	TRBD1	CASSLEGQGEGEQFF	TGTGCCAGCAGCTTAGAGGGACAGGGAGAAGGTGAGCAGTTCTTC